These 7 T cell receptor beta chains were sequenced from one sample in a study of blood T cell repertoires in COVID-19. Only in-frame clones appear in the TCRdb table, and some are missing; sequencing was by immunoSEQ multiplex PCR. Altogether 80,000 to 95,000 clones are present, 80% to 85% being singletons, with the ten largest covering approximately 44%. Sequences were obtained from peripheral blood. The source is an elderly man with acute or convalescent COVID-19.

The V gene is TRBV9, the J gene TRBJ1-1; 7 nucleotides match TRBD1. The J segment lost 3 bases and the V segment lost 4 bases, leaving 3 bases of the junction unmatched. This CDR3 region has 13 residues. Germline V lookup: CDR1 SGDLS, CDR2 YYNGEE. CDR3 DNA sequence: TGTGCCAGCAGCTCGGGACAGTACACTGAAGCTTTCTTT. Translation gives CASSSGQYTEAFF.

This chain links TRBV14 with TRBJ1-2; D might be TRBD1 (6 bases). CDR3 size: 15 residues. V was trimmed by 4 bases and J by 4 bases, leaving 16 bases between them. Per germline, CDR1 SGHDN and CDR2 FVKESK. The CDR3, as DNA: TGTGCCAGCAGCCTCAGCGGACAGAGTGGCTATGGCTACACCTTC. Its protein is CASSLSGQSGYGYTF.

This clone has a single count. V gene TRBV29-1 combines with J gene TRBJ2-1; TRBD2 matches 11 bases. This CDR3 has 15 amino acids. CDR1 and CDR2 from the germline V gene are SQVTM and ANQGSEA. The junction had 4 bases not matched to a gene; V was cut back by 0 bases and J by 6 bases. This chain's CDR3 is CSVEDPLAGGNEQFF. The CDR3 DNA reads TGCAGCGTTGAAGATCCCCTAGCGGGGGGCAATGAGCAGTTCTTC.

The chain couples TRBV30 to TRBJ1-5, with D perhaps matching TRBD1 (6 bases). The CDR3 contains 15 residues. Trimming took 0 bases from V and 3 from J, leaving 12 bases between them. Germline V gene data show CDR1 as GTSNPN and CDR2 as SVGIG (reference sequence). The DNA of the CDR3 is TGTGCCTGGAGTGTTCCAGGGGCCTTCAATCAGCCCCAGCATTTT. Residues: CAWSVPGAFNQPQHF.

The CDR3 DNA follows: TGTGCCTGGACTCTCGGGACAGGGAACCAAGAGACCCAGTACTTC. This codes for CAWTLGTGNQETQYF. This chain joins TRBV30 and TRBJ2-5; 9 positions match TRBD1. This CDR3 has 15 residues. Germline CDR1 and CDR2: GTSNPN and SVGIG (reference sequence). Germline trimming cut 4 bases from V and 0 bases from J; bases unmatched to any gene: 6.

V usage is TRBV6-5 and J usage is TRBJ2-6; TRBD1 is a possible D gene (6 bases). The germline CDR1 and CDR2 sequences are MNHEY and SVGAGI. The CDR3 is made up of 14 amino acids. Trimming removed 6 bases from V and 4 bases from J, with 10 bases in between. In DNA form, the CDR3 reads TGTGCCAGCAGGGGGGCATACGGGGCCAACGTCCTGACTTTC. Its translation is CASRGAYGANVLTF.

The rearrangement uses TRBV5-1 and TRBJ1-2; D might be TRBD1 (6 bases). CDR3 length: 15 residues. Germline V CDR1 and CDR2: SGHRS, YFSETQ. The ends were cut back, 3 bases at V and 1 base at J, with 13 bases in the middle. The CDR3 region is CASSSAGTLNYGYTF. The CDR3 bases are TGCGCCAGCAGCTCGGCAGGGACACTTAACTATGGCTACACCTTC.